These 5 T cell receptor beta chains share one sample of origin, sequenced in a study of T cell responses to AZD1222 COVID-19 vaccine. Here immunoSEQ multiplex PCR was the method, and the copy in TCRdb shows in-frame clones only, minus some. The repertoire consists of 80,000 to 100,000 clones, with 75% to 95% occurring once and the leading ten covering around a tenth. Material: peripheral blood, obtained 28 days after the second AZD1222 dose. The receptor source for this set is an adult who received the AZD1222 COVID-19 vaccine.

This chain uses TRBV30 with TRBJ1-5; tentative D call: TRBD1 (5 bases). Trimming removed 8 bases at V and 6 bases at J, with 14 bases between. The CDR3 spans 12 residues. Germline V gene lookup returns CDR1 GTSNPN and CDR2 SVGIG (reference sequence). CDR3 sequence: CAASRGGQPQHF. The CDR3 coding sequence is TGTGCCGCATCGCGGGGCGGTCAGCCCCAGCATTTT. The full variable domain, in which reference TRBV30 and TRBJ1-5 provide the parts outside the CDR3, is SQTIHQWPATLVQPVGSPLSLECTVEGTSNPNLYWYRQAAGRGLQLLFYSVGIGQISSEVPQNLSASRPQDRQFILSSKKLLLSDSGFYLCAASRGGQPQHFGDGTRLSIL.

The chain employs TRBV7-6 and TRBJ2-5, with D perhaps TRBD1 (5 bases). V lost 1 base and J lost 4, with 13 bases in between. In germline, CDR1 is SGHVS, CDR2 FNYEAQ. CDR3 length: 15 amino acids. CDR3 amino acids: CASSLGVGAGETQYF. The CDR3 DNA is TGTGCCAGCAGCTTAGGGGTAGGGGCCGGAGAGACCCAGTACTTC.

A few counts support this clone. The DNA of the CDR3 is TGTGCCAGCAGCGGACGCGGGGGGAGCTCCTACAATGAGCAGTTCTTC. Amino acids: CASSGRGGSSYNEQFF. The V and J genes are TRBV13 and TRBJ2-1, with 8 bases fitting TRBD2. The V segment lost 5 bases and the J segment 0 bases; nucleotides outside the gene matches: 6. CDR1 and CDR2 from the germline V gene are PRHDT and FYEKMQ (reference sequence). This CDR3 region has 16 residues.

This clone was seen once. Other DNA variants within this sample encode the same CDR3. The chain carries TRBV6-6 and TRBJ1-5; 8 bases match TRBD1. Germline trimming cut 7 bases from V and 2 bases from J; bases unmatched to any gene: 4. This CDR3 is built from 14 residues. CDR1 and CDR2 (germline): MNHNY, SVGAGI (reference sequence). In DNA, the CDR3 is TGTGCCAGCAATCCGACAGGGGGCAATCAGCCCCAGCATTTT. Protein: CASNPTGGNQPQHF.

This chain links TRBV6-5 with TRBJ2-7; D gene unclear. Trimming left V 0 bases short and J 2 bases short, with 8 bases between. CDR3 size: 14 residues. Germline CDR1 is MNHEY and CDR2 is SVGAGI. Written as DNA, the CDR3 is TGTGCCAGCAGTTACTCTGGCGAAACCTACGAGCAGTACTTC. This sequence encodes CASSYSGETYEQYF.